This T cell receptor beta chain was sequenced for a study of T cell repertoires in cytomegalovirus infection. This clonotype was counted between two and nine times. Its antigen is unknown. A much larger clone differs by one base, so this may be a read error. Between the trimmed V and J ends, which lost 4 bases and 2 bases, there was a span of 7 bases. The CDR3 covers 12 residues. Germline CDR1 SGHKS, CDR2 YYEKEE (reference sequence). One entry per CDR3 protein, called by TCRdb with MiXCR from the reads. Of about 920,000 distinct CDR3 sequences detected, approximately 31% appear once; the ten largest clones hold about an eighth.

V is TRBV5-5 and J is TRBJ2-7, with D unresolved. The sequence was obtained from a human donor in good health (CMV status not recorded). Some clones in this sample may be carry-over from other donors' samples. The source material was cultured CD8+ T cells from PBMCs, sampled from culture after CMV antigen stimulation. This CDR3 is CASSQDAYEQYF. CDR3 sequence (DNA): TGTGCCAGCAGCCAAGACGCCTACGAGCAGTACTTC.